This T cell receptor (beta chain) was identified during a study of cytomegalovirus exposure and HLA in healthy donors. Here immunoSEQ multiplex PCR was the method, and the copy in TCRdb shows in-frame clones only, minus some. The sample includes under 300,000 clones, approximately 86% of them seen just once. The CDR3 length is 11 residues. The germline V gene has CDR1 SQVTM and CDR2 ANQGSEA. Note on this clone: The junction and the germline gene differ at one end; a read error may be behind it.

The sequencing input was PBMCs. The TCR comes from a woman aged 18-29 years in good health and CMV-seronegative. The V gene is TRBV29-1, the J gene TRBJ2-5, with D possibly matching TRBD2 (5 bases). The CDR3 region is CGGSYQETQYF. The CDR3 DNA reads TGCGGCGGGTCGTACCAGGAGACCCAGTACTTC.